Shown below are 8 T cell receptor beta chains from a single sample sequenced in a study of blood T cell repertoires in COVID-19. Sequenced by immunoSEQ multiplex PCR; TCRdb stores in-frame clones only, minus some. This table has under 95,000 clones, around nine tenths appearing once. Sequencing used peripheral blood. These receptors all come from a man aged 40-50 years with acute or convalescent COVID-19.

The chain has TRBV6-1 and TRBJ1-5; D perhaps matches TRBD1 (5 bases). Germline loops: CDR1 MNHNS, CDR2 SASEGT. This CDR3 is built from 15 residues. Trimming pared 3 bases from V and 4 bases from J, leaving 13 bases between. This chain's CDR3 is CASSDQGTVNQPQHF. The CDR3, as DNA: TGTGCCAGCAGTGATCAGGGTACAGTGAATCAGCCCCAGCATTTT.

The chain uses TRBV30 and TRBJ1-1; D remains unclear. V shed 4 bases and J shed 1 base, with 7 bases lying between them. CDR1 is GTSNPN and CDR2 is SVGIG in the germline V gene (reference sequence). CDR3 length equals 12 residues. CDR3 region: CAWISQNTEAFF. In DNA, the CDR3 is TGTGCCTGGATTTCCCAGAACACTGAAGCTTTCTTT.

The CDR3 region is CASSLRGVDEQFF. The CDR3 nucleotides are TGTGCCAGCAGCTTGAGGGGCGTGGATGAGCAGTTCTTC. V usage is TRBV5-4 and J usage is TRBJ2-1; TRBD1 is a possible D gene (5 bases). Germline CDR1 and CDR2: SGHNT and YYREEE (reference sequence). This CDR3 comprises 13 residues. V gave up 1 base and J gave up 8 bases, with 10 bases separating them.

In nucleotides, the CDR3 is TGTGCCAGCAGCCGAGAGCGGGGTAGCACAGATACGCAGTATTTT. It encodes CASSRERGSTDTQYF. J is TRBJ2-3 and V is TRBV4-2; 7 bases line up with TRBD2. V shed 4 bases and J 0 bases; nucleotides not matched to a gene: 4. Germline CDR1 and CDR2: LGHNA and YNFKEQ. The length of the CDR3 is 15 residues.

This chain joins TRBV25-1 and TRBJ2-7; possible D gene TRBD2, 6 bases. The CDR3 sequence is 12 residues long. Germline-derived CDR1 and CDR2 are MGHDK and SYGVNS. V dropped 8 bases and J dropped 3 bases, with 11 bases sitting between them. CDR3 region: CASGTSYYEQYF. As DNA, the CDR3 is TGTGCCAGCGGGACTTCTTACTACGAGCAGTACTTC.

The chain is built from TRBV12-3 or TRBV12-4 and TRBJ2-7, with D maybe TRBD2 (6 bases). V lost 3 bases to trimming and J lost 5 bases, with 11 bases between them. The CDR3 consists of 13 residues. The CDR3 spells CASSFQTRNEQYF. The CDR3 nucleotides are TGTGCCAGCAGTTTCCAGACTAGAAACGAGCAGTACTTC.

The CDR3 DNA is TGTGCCAGCAGTGAAGGGCAGGGTGGCACAGATACGCAGTATTTT. It yields the protein CASSEGQGGTDTQYF. The V and J genes are TRBV25-1 and TRBJ2-3, with D possibly being TRBD1 (5 bases). Per the germline V gene, CDR1 is MGHDK and CDR2 is SYGVNS. Deletions cut 2 bases from V and 1 base from J, with 10 bases between. The CDR3 is 15 amino acids.

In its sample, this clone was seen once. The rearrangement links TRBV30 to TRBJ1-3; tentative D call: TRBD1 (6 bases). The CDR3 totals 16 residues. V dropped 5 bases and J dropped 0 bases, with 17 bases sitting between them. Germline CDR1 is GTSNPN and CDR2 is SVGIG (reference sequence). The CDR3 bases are TGTGCCTGGTCCCCTAGCAGGGGAAACTCTGGAAACACCATATATTTT. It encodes CAWSPSRGNSGNTIYF. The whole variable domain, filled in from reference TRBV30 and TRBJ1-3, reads SQTIHQWPATLVQPVGSPLSLECTVEGTSNPNLYWYRQAAGRGLQLLFYSVGIGQISSEVPQNLSASRPQDRQFILSSKKLLLSDSGFYLCAWSPSRGNSGNTIYFGEGSWLTVV.